The next 28 T cell receptor beta chains were all read from a single sample in a study of shared clonotypes between healthy human individuals (TCRdb year 2020). The library was made by the immunoSEQ multiplex PCR assay. Here the immuneACCESS table is served through TCRdb, limited to in-frame sequences with V and J called. Missing clones are a known gap in these copies; in checked studies unresolved V genes cover under half, and the rest lacks a known reason. A total of some 470,000 clones appear in this sample, 60% to 85% of them only once. The ten biggest clones cover approximately 13% of the sample. The sequenced material came from PBMCs. The receptors originated from a woman aged 40 to 49 in good health. Some clones in this sample may be carry-over from other donors' samples.

A word on this clone: This sequence may be a read error, since a much larger clone differs from it by one base. Lacking the conserved final phenylalanine or tryptophan, this CDR3 likely reflects a read error. The J gene is TRBJ2-7, the V gene TRBV13, with D perhaps matching TRBD2 (6 bases). Germline V gene data show CDR1 as PRHDT and CDR2 as FYEKMQ (reference sequence). Trimming removed 5 bases at V and 7 bases at J, with 12 bases between. This CDR3 contains 12 residues. This CDR3 is CASSPRGLEQYL. CDR3 nucleotides: TGTGCCAGCAGCCCCCGGGGGTTAGAGCAGTACCTC.

This clone has ten or more counts. V and J are TRBV15 and TRBJ2-7; 13 bases match TRBD2. V was clipped by 4 bases and J by 1 base; unmatched bases: 4. The CDR3 extends over 16 amino acids. Germline V gene lookup returns CDR1 LNHNV and CDR2 YYDKDF (reference sequence). The CDR3, as DNA: TGTGCCACCAGCAAAGGACTAGCGGGAGTATCCTACGAGCAGTACTTC. Translation gives CATSKGLAGVSYEQYF.

V is TRBV10-3 and J is TRBJ2-3; 11 bases map to TRBD2. Per the germline V gene, CDR1 is ENHRY and CDR2 is SYGVKD. The CDR3 consists of 16 residues. J gave up 4 bases and V 4 bases, and 7 bases lay outside the gene matches. The CDR3 bases are TGTGCCATCAGTGCCCGACTAGCGGGAAGCGCAGATACGCAGTATTTT. It is translated as CAISARLAGSADTQYF.

This clone occurred a few times. The same CDR3 can be traced to other DNA sequences in this sample. This chain uses TRBV9 with TRBJ1-2; a weak D match, TRBD1 (5 bases). This CDR3 region has 13 residues. V was pared by 3 bases and J by 2 bases, with 8 bases between. Germline V lookup: CDR1 SGDLS, CDR2 YYNGEE. The CDR3 DNA is TGTGCCAGCAGCGCCGACAGCAACTATGGCTACACCTTC. Translation gives CASSADSNYGYTF.

This clone was counted a single time. The chain joins TRBV7-8 to TRBJ2-3, with TRBD2 matching over 8 bases. Germline V gene data show CDR1 as SGHVS and CDR2 as FQNEAQ. The CDR3 has 16 residues. Trimming removed 1 base from V and 1 base from J; junction bases left unmatched: 4. The CDR3 sequence is CASSLGTGGGTDTQYF. DNA of the CDR3: TGTGCCAGCAGCTTAGGGACGGGAGGGGGCACAGATACGCAGTATTTT. The full variable domain, completed using reference TRBV7-8 and TRBJ2-3, is GAGVSQSPRYKVAKRGQDVALRCDPISGHVSLFWYQQALGQGPEFLTYFQNEAQLDKSGLPSDRFFAERPEGSVSTLKIQRTQQEDSAVYLCASSLGTGGGTDTQYFGPGTRLTVL.

This clone was found a few times. Other nucleotide sequences in the sample specify the same CDR3. The rearrangement links TRBV4-1 to TRBJ2-7; 8 bases map to TRBD2. The CDR3 loop spans 15 amino acids. Trimming removed 2 bases from V and 2 bases from J; junction bases left unmatched: 5. Germline CDR1 MGHRA, CDR2 YSYEKL. CDR3 in amino acids: CASSQLLAGAYEQYF. DNA for the CDR3: TGCGCCAGCAGCCAACTCCTAGCGGGTGCCTACGAGCAGTACTTC.

This clone appeared a few times. The gene calls are TRBV5-1 and TRBJ2-5; the D call may be TRBD1 or TRBD2 (5 bases each). The DNA end favors TRBJ2-7, so the J call may be wrong. Germline V CDR1 and CDR2: SGHRS, YFSETQ. The CDR3 consists of 13 residues. CDR3 protein: CASSLRGGYEQYF. The CDR3, as DNA: TGCGCCAGCAGCTTGCGGGGCGGCTACGAGCAGTACTTC.

The chain is built from TRBV13 and TRBJ2-3, with unresolved D. Per the germline V gene, CDR1 is PRHDT and CDR2 is FYEKMQ (reference sequence). The ends were cut back, 5 bases at V and 4 bases at J, with 13 bases in the middle. There are 14 residues in the CDR3. The CDR3 sequence is CASSRTRLSDTQYF. In DNA, the CDR3 is TGTGCCAGCAGCAGAACGCGGCTCTCAGATACGCAGTATTTT.

This clone is a singleton in its sample. The rearrangement joins TRBV7-6 to TRBJ2-5; 8 nucleotides line up with TRBD2. Germline CDR1 and CDR2: SGHVS and FNYEAQ. Trimming cost V 5 bases and J 5 bases; bases outside gene matches: 13. The CDR3 is made up of 16 amino acids. In DNA, the CDR3 is TGTGCCAGCAGCCAATTCACGGGGGGGAAGGGGGAGACCCAGTACTTC. Translated, it gives CASSQFTGGKGETQYF.

This clone was seen ten or more times. The rearrangement joins TRBV5-6 to TRBJ2-1, with TRBD2 identical over 13 bases. Germline CDR1 and CDR2: SGHDT and YYEEEE. The V and J ends lost 4 bases and 14 bases, in that order; junction bases with no gene match: 15. The CDR3 runs to 16 residues. This CDR3 is CASSPAGLAGVNGEFF. In nucleotides, the CDR3 is TGTGCCAGCAGCCCCGCCGGACTAGCGGGAGTAAATGGGGAGTTCTTC.

Comments on this clone: A much larger clone differs by one base, so this may be a read error. The sample contains more than one DNA sequence encoding this CDR3. V gene TRBV30 combines with J gene TRBJ1-1; D is ambiguous. This CDR3 has 12 amino acids. The V end was cut by 2 bases, the J end by 6 bases, with 10 bases between. Germline CDR1 GTSNPN, CDR2 SVGIG (reference sequence). CDR3 DNA sequence: TGTGCCTGGAGTCCGGCAGGCGCTGAAGCTTTCTTT. Translated: CAWSPAGAEAFF.

This clone has just one count. This chain uses TRBV30 with TRBJ2-1; 8 nucleotides line up with TRBD2. Germline V gene sequence: CDR1 GTSNPN, CDR2 SVGIG (reference sequence). The CDR3 covers 13 residues. V lost 1 base and J lost 12; bases outside the gene matches: 8. Here the CDR3 DNA reads TGTGCCTGGAGTGGACTAGCGAGAGTCGCGCAGTTCTTC. It specifies CAWSGLARVAQFF.

The chain links TRBV6-5 to TRBJ2-5; 7 bases fit TRBD2. Germline CDR1 reads MNHEY; CDR2 reads SVGAGI. The CDR3 is 14 amino acids. J was trimmed by 5 bases and V by 0 bases; bases with no gene match: 3. CDR3 coding DNA: TGTGCCAGCAGTTACTCGCTAGCGGTGGAGACCCAGTACTTC. Translating gives CASSYSLAVETQYF.

Details on this clone: At the DNA level, this CDR3 is encoded by other sequences in the same sample as well. The chain has TRBV27 and TRBJ2-7; 8 nucleotides line up with TRBD1. CDR1 and CDR2 from the germline V gene are MNHEY and SMNVEV (reference sequence). The CDR3 is 14 residues long. V dropped 6 bases and J dropped 4; count of bases not matched to a gene: 8. Here the CDR3 DNA reads TGTGCCAGCAGCACAGGGACAGGAGTTTACGAGCAGTACTTC. It specifies CASSTGTGVYEQYF.

This sequence joins TRBV5-1 and TRBJ1-2; D is uncertain. Per the germline V gene, CDR1 is SGHRS and CDR2 is YFSETQ. Trimming pared 0 bases from V and 3 bases from J, leaving 9 bases between. This CDR3 contains 14 residues. The CDR3: CASSLGDGYYGYTF. Written as DNA, the CDR3 is TGCGCCAGCAGCTTGGGAGACGGTTACTATGGCTACACCTTC.

The chain couples TRBV29-1 to TRBJ1-2; TRBD1 matches 9 bases. The ends lost 6 bases at V and 2 bases at J; junction bases unmatched: 7. The length of the CDR3 is 14 residues. The germline V gene encodes CDR1 SQVTM and CDR2 ANQGSEA. In nucleotides, the CDR3 is TGCAGCGTCGGGGAGGGACAGGGAAACTATGGCTACACCTTC. Protein sequence: CSVGEGQGNYGYTF.

The V and J genes are TRBV10-3 and TRBJ2-2; the D gene is possibly TRBD1 (5 bases). The CDR3 is made up of 13 amino acids. The V end lost 8 bases, the J end lost 2 bases, and 9 bases lay between the germline ends. The germline V gene encodes CDR1 ENHRY and CDR2 SYGVKD. DNA of the CDR3: TGTGCCATCGGACACGATAACACCGGGGAGCTGTTTTTT. Its protein is CAIGHDNTGELFF.

The V call is TRBV5-4, the J call TRBJ2-2; D could derive from TRBD1 or TRBD2 (5 bases each). Germline CDR1 SGHNT, CDR2 YYREEE (reference sequence). V dropped 0 bases and J dropped 0 bases, with 9 bases sitting between them. The CDR3 is made up of 16 amino acids. The CDR3 DNA reads as TGTGCCAGCAGCTTGGTGGGGGAAGCGAACACCGGGGAGCTGTTTTTT. Protein product: CASSLVGEANTGELFF.

The genes are TRBV30 and TRBJ2-1; 13 bases are a match to TRBD2. CDR1 and CDR2 from the germline V gene are GTSNPN and SVGIG (reference sequence). This CDR3 is built from 18 residues. V lost 2 bases and J lost 7; bases outside the gene matches: 14. The CDR3: CAWSFLKRTSGSRNEQFF. The CDR3 DNA reads as TGTGCCTGGAGTTTCTTGAAACGGACTAGCGGGAGTAGGAATGAGCAGTTCTTC.

This clone was seen only a few times. The chain is built from TRBV10-3 and TRBJ2-5; 12 bases are shared with TRBD2. Trimming removed 6 bases from V and 5 bases from J; junction bases left unmatched: 10. Germline V CDR1 and CDR2: ENHRY, SYGVKD. The CDR3 consists of 16 residues. Written as DNA, the CDR3 is TGTGCCATCAGGAGACTAGCGGGAGTCCCCCTGGAGACCCAGTACTTC. It translates to CAIRRLAGVPLETQYF.

There are a few counts of this clone. The genes are TRBV10-2 and TRBJ2-3, with D unresolved. Germline V CDR1 and CDR2: WSHSY, SAAADI. V gave up 2 bases and J gave up 0 bases, with 12 bases separating them. The CDR3 is 16 residues long. The CDR3 region is CASSEPRPYSTDTQYF. Written as DNA, the CDR3 is TGCGCCAGCAGTGAGCCCCGACCCTATAGCACAGATACGCAGTATTTT.

This clone was seen at least ten times. This chain connects TRBV10-2 to TRBJ1-2; D may be TRBD1 (6 bases). V shed 0 bases and J shed 4 bases, with 9 bases lying between them. CDR3 length: 14 amino acids. Per the germline V gene, CDR1 is WSHSY and CDR2 is SAAADI. In DNA, the CDR3 is TGCGCCAGCAGTGAGTCTGGACAGATCTATGGCTACACCTTC. It is translated as CASSESGQIYGYTF.

The chain joins TRBV10-3 to TRBJ1-1, with 12 bases identical to TRBD1. Germline-derived CDR1 and CDR2 are ENHRY and SYGVKD. CDR3 length: 13 residues. V lost 7 bases and J lost 4; bases outside the gene matches: 1. CDR3 residues: CAIMGQGATEAFF. In nucleotides, the CDR3 is TGTGCCATCATGGGACAGGGGGCCACTGAAGCTTTCTTT.

The chain couples TRBV5-4 to TRBJ1-4; a weak D match, TRBD1 (5 bases). The germline V gene has CDR1 SGHNT and CDR2 YYREEE (reference sequence). This CDR3 has 15 residues. Trimming took off 1 base at V and 7 bases at J, with 14 bases between the two ends. The CDR3, as DNA: TGTGCCAGCAGCTTGACCCCACGAACAGGTGAAAAACTGTTTTTT. Encoded protein: CASSLTPRTGEKLFF.

The chain carries TRBV7-6 and TRBJ2-3; perhaps TRBD2 as D (6 bases). Trimming removed 0 bases at V and 3 bases at J, with 16 bases between. Germline V gene sequence: CDR1 SGHVS, CDR2 FNYEAQ. The CDR3 runs 17 residues. This CDR3 reads CASSLARRERGTDTQYF. The CDR3 DNA reads as TGTGCCAGCAGCTTAGCGAGGCGGGAAAGGGGTACAGATACGCAGTATTTT. The whole variable domain, remainder taken from reference TRBV7-6 and TRBJ2-3, is GAGVSQSPRYKVTKRGQDVALRCDPISGHVSLYWYRQALGQGPEFLTYFNYEAQQDKSGLPNDRFSAERPEGSISTLTIQRTEQRDSAMYRCASSLARRERGTDTQYFGPGTRLTVL.

The genes are TRBV5-4 and TRBJ1-3, with 8 bases fitting TRBD1. The CDR3 runs to 15 residues. The germline V gene encodes CDR1 SGHNT and CDR2 YYREEE (reference sequence). After removal of 4 bases from V and 2 bases from J, the junction contained 5 bases not matched to a gene. This CDR3 reads CASSPQGVAGNTIYF. The CDR3 DNA follows: TGTGCCAGCAGCCCACAGGGGGTAGCTGGAAACACCATATATTTT.

This clone was counted only a few times. The rearrangement uses TRBV5-4 and TRBJ2-3; D not resolved. Deletions cut 4 bases from V and 0 bases from J, with 3 bases between. The germline gives CDR1 SGHNT, CDR2 YYREEE (reference sequence). The CDR3 has 12 amino acids. This CDR3 is CASSSSTDTQYF. The CDR3 nucleotides read TGTGCCAGCAGCAGTAGCACAGATACGCAGTATTTT.

The CDR3, as DNA: TGTGCCAGCTCCGGGCAGGGGGGCTACGAGCAGTACTTC. Protein: CASSGQGGYEQYF. The chain joins TRBV19 to TRBJ2-7, with a tentative D call TRBD1 (7 bases). Per germline, CDR1 LNHDA and CDR2 SQIVND (reference sequence). There are 13 residues in the CDR3. The V end was cut by 9 bases, the J end by 3 bases, with 15 bases between.